The next 29 T cell receptor beta chains were all read from a single sample in a study of shared clonotypes between healthy human individuals. Only CD45RO-negative cells positively selected for CCR7 counted as naive CD8 cells, so terminally differentiated effector memory CD45RA+ cells were excluded. TCRdb keeps only in-frame clones here, not all; method: immunoSEQ multiplex PCR. The sample yields under 1 million clones, about 97% seen once. The sequenced sample consisted of naive CD8+ T cells sorted from blood. The receptors were gathered from a man aged 25-45 years in good health.

This rearrangement joins TRBV2 to TRBJ1-2; possibly TRBD1 for D (6 bases). Germline CDR1 reads SNHLY; CDR2 reads FYNNEI. The CDR3 is made up of 12 amino acids. Trimming removed 10 bases at V and 6 bases at J, with 15 bases between. The CDR3 DNA reads TGTGCCAACCAAAAACAGGGACATGGCTACACCTTC. It encodes CANQKQGHGYTF.

The chain joins TRBV7-9 to TRBJ1-2; no firm D call. Germline V gene lookup returns CDR1 SEHNR and CDR2 FQNEAQ (reference sequence). Deletions cut 4 bases from V and 8 bases from J, with 11 bases between. This CDR3 comprises 12 residues. The DNA of the CDR3 is TGTGCCAGCAGCTCCCCCCGGGAAGGCTACACCTTC. This sequence encodes CASSSPREGYTF.

V and J are TRBV5-4 and TRBJ1-2; the D is unclear. The CDR3 is 14 amino acids. V was pared by 2 bases and J by 2 bases, with 10 bases between. Germline V lookup: CDR1 SGHNT, CDR2 YYREEE (reference sequence). The CDR3 bases are TGTGCCAGCAGCTTCTTGGGGTCCAACTATGGCTACACCTTC. Translated: CASSFLGSNYGYTF.

The rearrangement joins TRBV27 to TRBJ2-7, with TRBD2 identical over 8 bases. V trimming: 3 bases; J trimming: 5 bases; junction bases outside the gene matches: 6. Looked up from germline, CDR1 is MNHEY and CDR2 is SMNVEV (reference sequence). This CDR3 has 14 amino acids. The CDR3 coding sequence is TGTGCCAGCAGTTTCAGCGGGAGTGTCAACGAGCAGTACTTC. It codes for CASSFSGSVNEQYF.

The chain has TRBV5-1 and TRBJ1-1; 10 positions match TRBD1. Trimming took 3 bases from V and 0 from J; bases not matched to a gene: 8. Germline CDR1 reads SGHRS; CDR2 reads YFSETQ. This CDR3 region has 17 residues. The CDR3 DNA reads as TGCGCCAGCAGCTACTCGGGACAGGGGTCCATGAACACTGAAGCTTTCTTT. It codes for CASSYSGQGSMNTEAFF.

The genes are TRBV28 and TRBJ2-1, with 12 bases that match TRBD2. Germline V gene data show CDR1 as MDHEN and CDR2 as SYDVKM. CDR3 length: 15 amino acids. Trimming at V came to 8 bases and at J to 5 bases, leaving 7 bases not matched to a gene. CDR3 amino acids: CASRGSSGRDNEQFF. In nucleotides, the CDR3 is TGTGCCAGCCGGGGGTCTAGCGGGAGGGACAATGAGCAGTTCTTC. The full variable domain, completed using reference TRBV28 and TRBJ2-1, is DVKVTQSSRYLVKRTGEKVFLECVQDMDHENMFWYRQDPGLGLRLIYFSYDVKMKEKGDIPEGYSVSREKKERFSLILESASTNQTSMYLCASRGSSGRDNEQFFGPGTRLTVL.

The chain couples TRBV5-6 to TRBJ2-7, with 8 bases lining up with TRBD1. The CDR3 has 15 residues. Germline V gene data show CDR1 as SGHDT and CDR2 as YYEEEE. The V gene end was trimmed by 6 bases and the J gene end by 2 bases; junction bases not matched to a gene: 10. CDR3 nucleotides: TGTGCCAGCACCCCTTGGGGACAGGATACCTACGAGCAGTACTTC. The encoded protein is CASTPWGQDTYEQYF.

The chain joins TRBV13 to TRBJ2-7; perhaps TRBD1 as D (7 bases). The length of the CDR3 is 16 residues. Germline loops: CDR1 PRHDT, CDR2 FYEKMQ (reference sequence). Trimming took 0 bases from V and 6 from J, leaving 18 bases between them. In nucleotides, the CDR3 is TGTGCCAGCAGCTTAGGCCTGGAGGGGGCCAGGTTCGAGCAGTACTTC. It translates to CASSLGLEGARFEQYF. The entire variable domain, with the rest obtained from reference TRBV13 and TRBJ2-7, is as follows: AAGVIQSPRHLIKEKRETATLKCYPIPRHDTVYWYQQGPGQDPQFLISFYEKMQSDKGSIPDRFSAQQFSDYHSELNMSSLELGDSALYFCASSLGLEGARFEQYFGPGTRLTVT.

This clone was seen just once. This sequence joins TRBV18 and TRBJ2-1; 7 nucleotides agree with TRBD2. V shed 4 bases and J 4 bases; nucleotides not matched to a gene: 7. Germline CDR1 and CDR2: KGHSH and LQKENI. CDR3 length: 15 residues. The CDR3 DNA sequence: TGTGCCAGCTCACAGACGGGAGGCGGATACAATGAGCAGTTCTTC. Amino acids: CASSQTGGGYNEQFF.

J is TRBJ1-3 and V is TRBV9; TRBD1 might be the D (5 bases). This CDR3 is 13 amino acids long. Germline assignment: CDR1 SGDLS and CDR2 YYNGEE. The CDR3 DNA follows: TGTGCTTCACAGGACCCCTATAGAAACACCATATATTTT. Protein sequence: CASQDPYRNTIYF.

As for this clone: Other DNA sequences of this sample code for an identical CDR3. The chain employs TRBV6-1 and TRBJ2-1; D remains ambiguous. Germline V CDR1 and CDR2: MNHNS, SASEGT. Trimming stripped 3 bases from V and 7 bases from J, with 4 bases between. The CDR3 is 11 amino acids. CDR3 sequence: CASSEGNEQFF. DNA for the CDR3: TGTGCCAGCAGTGAGGGGAATGAGCAGTTCTTC.

This chain joins TRBV7-2 and TRBJ1-5, with TRBD1 identical over 8 bases. This CDR3 has 16 residues. Trimming took 5 bases from V and 3 from J; bases not matched to a gene: 9. Germline V lookup: CDR1 SGHTA, CDR2 FQGNSA. The CDR3 coding sequence is TGTGCCAGCAGCCCGACCCAGGGGGCCCACAATCAGCCCCAGCATTTT. The encoded protein is CASSPTQGAHNQPQHF.

The chain carries TRBV13 and TRBJ1-2; the D gene is possibly TRBD1 (6 bases). Germline V gene sequence: CDR1 PRHDT, CDR2 FYEKMQ (reference sequence). The CDR3 spans 14 residues. Trimming pared 3 bases from V and 6 bases from J, leaving 14 bases between. DNA of the CDR3: TGTGCCAGCAGCTTTTCCGGGGGCCTAGATGGCTACACCTTC. Translated, it gives CASSFSGGLDGYTF.

The genes are TRBV11-2 and TRBJ2-1; the D gene is possibly TRBD2 (6 bases). V was shortened by 5 bases and J by 3 bases, with 17 bases between the two germline ends. The CDR3 is 16 residues long. Germline values: CDR1 SGHAT, CDR2 FQNNGV. The CDR3 bases are TGTGCCAGCAGCCGACGCGGGAAAACCTACTACAATGAGCAGTTCTTC. Translating it yields CASSRRGKTYYNEQFF.

The gene calls are TRBV4-3 and TRBJ2-2; TRBD1 aligns across 8 bases. CDR3 length equals 17 residues. CDR1 LGHNA and CDR2 YSLEER come from the germline V gene. Unmatched junction bases numbered 11, after V lost 1 base and J lost 7 bases. The CDR3 DNA reads TGCGCCAGCAGCCAAGGAAGGACAGGGTTTCGTAACGGGGAGCTGTTTTTT. Protein sequence: CASSQGRTGFRNGELFF.

The table lists this clone with a count of one. The sample contains more than one DNA sequence encoding this CDR3. The chain carries TRBV11-2 and TRBJ2-3; D is uncertain. The CDR3 has 12 residues. The V end lost 1 base, the J end lost 5 bases, and 4 bases lay between the germline ends. The germline CDR1 and CDR2 sequences are SGHAT and FQNNGV. This CDR3 reads CASSLVGDTQYF. CDR3 DNA: TGTGCCAGCAGCTTAGTGGGAGATACGCAGTATTTT.

This chain uses TRBV9 with TRBJ2-2; no firm D call. CDR1 and CDR2 (germline): SGDLS, YYNGEE. CDR3 length: 12 amino acids. Trimming left V 5 bases short and J 3 bases short, with 5 bases between. The CDR3 region has the DNA TGTGCCAGCAGTCCGGACACCGGGGAGCTGTTTTTT. Amino acid sequence: CASSPDTGELFF.

The chain is built from TRBV5-6 and TRBJ1-1, with 9 bases identical to TRBD1. The V gene's germline CDR1 is SGHDT and CDR2 YYEEEE. CDR3 length equals 15 residues. V dropped 4 bases and J dropped 5; count of bases not matched to a gene: 9. The CDR3 loop is CASSQDRGRGTEAFF. As DNA, the CDR3 is TGTGCCAGCAGCCAGGACAGGGGAAGAGGGACTGAAGCTTTCTTT.

The chain carries TRBV11-1 and TRBJ1-1; TRBD1 agrees at 11 bases. Germline V gene sequence: CDR1 SGHAT, CDR2 FQDESV (reference sequence). Trimming at V came to 0 bases and at J to 1 base, leaving 7 bases not matched to a gene. The CDR3 runs to 18 residues. The CDR3 here is CASSLAGGQGVRNTEAFF. CDR3 nucleotides: TGTGCCAGCAGCTTAGCGGGGGGACAGGGGGTAAGGAACACTGAAGCTTTCTTT.

This chain links TRBV7-9 with TRBJ2-7; 10 nucleotides match TRBD2. From germline, CDR1 is SEHNR and CDR2 FQNEAQ (reference sequence). The V and J ends lost 5 bases and 4 bases, in that order; junction bases with no gene match: 14. The CDR3 loop spans 17 amino acids. The CDR3 nucleotides read TGTGCCAGCAGCCAAAATGCGGCTAGCGGGAGTTTATACGAGCAGTACTTC. It is translated as CASSQNAASGSLYEQYF.

The V gene is TRBV6-5, the J gene TRBJ1-4, with D tentatively TRBD1 (5 bases). Germline-derived CDR1 and CDR2 are MNHEY and SVGAGI. This CDR3 contains 15 residues. The germline V and J ends were trimmed by 3 bases and 7 bases, with 15 bases remaining between them. The CDR3, as DNA: TGTGCCAGCAGTTATCGCGAGGGAGGGACTGAAAAACTGTTTTTT. Amino acid sequence: CASSYREGGTEKLFF.

CDR3 bases: TGTGCCAGCAGTTTCACAGGCACAGATACGCAGTATTTT. Translating gives CASSFTGTDTQYF. V gene TRBV6-5 combines with J gene TRBJ2-3; no reliable D call. V shed 4 bases and J shed 1 base, with 6 bases lying between them. CDR1 and CDR2 from the germline V gene are MNHEY and SVGAGI. CDR3 length: 13 residues.

J is TRBJ2-1 and V is TRBV7-7; 9 bases are a match to TRBD2. This CDR3 contains 15 residues. With 5 bases clipped from V and 12 bases from J, the junction kept 14 bases outside the gene matches. Germline assignment: CDR1 SSHAT and CDR2 FNYEAQ (reference sequence). CDR3 sequence reads: CASSPAVGSGSTQFF. The CDR3 DNA is TGTGCCAGCAGCCCAGCGGTTGGTAGCGGGAGTACGCAGTTCTTC.

The CDR3 DNA reads as TGCAGCGCCCCAGGGATTTCCGACAATGAGCAGTTCTTC. Translating it yields CSAPGISDNEQFF. The rearrangement uses TRBV29-1 and TRBJ2-1, with D perhaps TRBD1 (5 bases). V was clipped by 7 bases and J by 5 bases, with 15 bases between them. Germline values: CDR1 SQVTM, CDR2 ANQGSEA. The CDR3 extends over 13 amino acids.

The chain recombines TRBV5-1 with TRBJ2-7; 7 nucleotides align to TRBD1. Germline values: CDR1 SGHRS, CDR2 YFSETQ. Losses at the gene ends were 6 bases for V and 2 bases for J; bases not matched to a gene: 5. The CDR3 length is 13 residues. CDR3 nucleotides: TGCGCCAGCACCTCGGGACAGACCTACGAGCAGTACTTC. Encoded protein: CASTSGQTYEQYF.

V is TRBV6-1 and J is TRBJ2-1, with 9 bases aligning to TRBD1. Germline V gene sequence: CDR1 MNHNS, CDR2 SASEGT. This CDR3 has 13 residues. V was pared by 10 bases and J by 3 bases, with 4 bases of the junction left unmatched. The CDR3 sequence: CATRTGVYNEQFF. The CDR3 coding sequence is TGTGCCACCCGGACAGGGGTCTACAATGAGCAGTTCTTC.

The V and J genes are TRBV7-9 and TRBJ2-2; 13 positions match TRBD2. Germline V gene lookup returns CDR1 SEHNR and CDR2 FQNEAQ (reference sequence). V lost 2 bases and J lost 3; bases outside the gene matches: 6. This CDR3 has 18 residues. In DNA, the CDR3 is TGTGCCAGCAGCTTACTCGGACTAGCGGGAGAGGACACCGGGGAGCTGTTTTTT. Its translation is CASSLLGLAGEDTGELFF.

The chain is built from TRBV21-1 and TRBJ1-4. TRBV21-1 is termed a pseudogene. The CDR3 runs to 10 residues. The CDR3 nucleotides read TGTGCCAAACCAAGGGAAAAACTGTTTTTT. Residues: CAKPREKLFF.

This clone has only one observation. Other DNA sequences of this sample code for an identical CDR3. This sequence joins TRBV5-1 and TRBJ2-7; 12 bases agree with TRBD2. The length of the CDR3 is 15 residues. The V gene's germline CDR1 is SGHRS and CDR2 YFSETQ. With V trimmed by 4 bases and J by 0 bases, 2 bases remained unmatched. CDR3 amino acids: CASSLTSGSSYEQYF. The CDR3 region has the DNA TGCGCCAGCAGCCTGACTAGCGGGAGCTCCTACGAGCAGTACTTC.